The T cell receptor (beta chain) described here comes from a study of tumor-infiltrating lymphocytes in primary liver carcinoma. On the study more broadly: Surgical resection was used to treat these primary liver carcinoma patients. These were node-negative, non-metastatic T1-T3 tumors of roughly 4 to 10 cm.

In addition to blood RNA drawn from unsorted whole blood, germline DNA was extracted. This clonotype was found many times. The researchers produced TCR beta cDNA from about 510 ng total RNA with a constant-region primer. Libraries covering TCR beta were generated through three nested multiplex PCR rounds (using a slightly modified ARM-PCR). The study ran its first two PCR rounds for around 10 cycles each, using TRBV1-TRBV30 forward primers and a C-beta reverse primer. TCRdb recomputed calls from the multiplex PCR reads with MiXCR, one row per CDR3 protein. The table lists fewer than 350,000 distinct CDR3 sequences, more than 55% of them singletons. This CDR3 comprises 14 residues. The V end was cut by 8 bases, the J end by 6 bases, with 17 bases between.

Sequencing was done on a sample of peripheral blood. The chain links TRBV12-3 or TRBV12-4 to TRBJ2-1; tentatively, D is TRBD1 (6 bases). This sequence originates from a middle-aged man with primary liver carcinoma and hepatitis B virus infection. The CDR3 loop reads CASGGRGKGNEQFF. CDR3 DNA sequence: TGTGCCAGCGGCGGCAGGGGAAAGGGCAATGAGCAGTTCTTC.